The 26 T cell receptor beta chains listed next were all sequenced from one sample in a study of a mutant IDH1 vaccine in newly diagnosed glioma. No antigen is known for these receptors. Profiling relied on immunoSEQ multiplex PCR, and the TCRdb table lists in-frame clones only, not all of them. The table shows about 41,000 clones, with more than 80% occurring only once. Time point defined: week 35, safety follow-up. Each dose delivered 300 ug of mutant IDH1 20-mer peptide subcutaneously with imiquimod. The sample was PBMCs, taken from a glioma patient whose treatment included an IDH1 peptide vaccine. The receptors shown here come from a man in his forties with glioma.

V usage is TRBV10-3 and J usage is TRBJ1-4; 9 nucleotides match TRBD1. Germline V gives CDR1 ENHRY, CDR2 SYGVKD. The CDR3 totals 15 residues. V gave up 10 bases and J gave up 7 bases; unmatched junction bases: 13. The CDR3 reads CATSTGTGLPEKLFF. The CDR3, as DNA: TGTGCCACAAGCACCGGGACAGGGCTTCCTGAAAAACTGTTTTTT.

The chain has TRBV11-2 and TRBJ1-4, with D possibly matching TRBD1 (5 bases). Trimming stripped 2 bases from V and 1 base from J, with 20 bases between. The CDR3 length is 19 residues. Per the germline V gene, CDR1 is SGHAT and CDR2 is FQNNGV. CDR3 region: CASSLFLSGVLGTNEKLFF. The CDR3 DNA sequence: TGTGCCAGCAGCTTATTTTTGTCGGGGGTGTTAGGAACTAATGAAAAACTGTTTTTT.

The chain recombines TRBV5-5 with TRBJ1-2; D not certain. V lost 2 bases and J 3 bases, leaving 14 bases between the germline ends. CDR1 and CDR2 (germline): SGHKS, YYEKEE (reference sequence). The CDR3 loop spans 15 amino acids. CDR3 DNA sequence: TGTGCCAGCAGCTTCATGACACAGACCGACTATGGCTACACCTTC. Protein product: CASSFMTQTDYGYTF.

This chain connects TRBV6-5 to TRBJ2-3, with TRBD1 matching over 7 bases. The CDR3 length is 15 residues. V dropped 7 bases and J dropped 5; count of bases not matched to a gene: 12. Germline CDR1 and CDR2: MNHEY and SVGAGI. CDR3 nucleotide sequence: TGTGCCAGCATGGGGGCGGCAGGGGGTGAAGATACGCAGTATTTT. This sequence encodes CASMGAAGGEDTQYF.

The chain is built from TRBV11-2 and TRBJ1-2, with a weak D call TRBD1 (5 bases). Germline loops: CDR1 SGHAT, CDR2 FQNNGV. The V gene lost 2 bases and the J gene lost 5 bases, with 9 bases spanning the gap. The CDR3 is made up of 13 amino acids. The CDR3 DNA sequence: TGTGCCAGCAGCTTAACGACAGCATATGGCTACACCTTC. Its translation: CASSLTTAYGYTF.

This chain links TRBV7-9 with TRBJ1-4; D might be TRBD1 (6 bases). Germline V gene data show CDR1 as SEHNR and CDR2 as FQNEAQ (reference sequence). The CDR3 extends over 14 amino acids. The ends were cut back, 5 bases at V and 5 bases at J, with 12 bases in the middle. Here the CDR3 reads CASSRGTGNEKLFF. DNA for the CDR3: TGTGCCAGCAGCCGGGGCACAGGGAATGAAAAACTGTTTTTT.

The chain employs TRBV11-2 and TRBJ2-5, with 10 bases matching TRBD1. Germline CDR1 is SGHAT and CDR2 is FQNNGV. The trim removed 3 bases at V and 5 bases at J, leaving 15 bases unmatched. This CDR3 is built from 18 residues. This CDR3 reads CASSFTGTGEKGQETQYF. The CDR3 coding sequence is TGTGCCAGCAGCTTCACCGGGACAGGGGAGAAGGGTCAGGAGACCCAGTACTTC.

The chain carries TRBV2 and TRBJ1-3, with D hard to call. Germline CDR1 is SNHLY and CDR2 is FYNNEI. The CDR3 is 14 amino acids. Trimming stripped 3 bases from V and 1 base from J, with 7 bases between. The CDR3 region is CASSDLDSGNTIYF. The CDR3 DNA reads TGTGCCAGCAGTGATTTGGATTCTGGAAACACCATATATTTT.

The CDR3 region is CASSLRQGGRETQYF. CDR3 bases: TGTGCCAGCAGCTTACGACAGGGGGGAAGAGAGACCCAGTACTTC. The chain joins TRBV5-4 to TRBJ2-5; 9 bases line up with TRBD1. CDR1 and CDR2 (germline): SGHNT, YYREEE (reference sequence). J gave up 4 bases and V 2 bases, and 6 bases lay outside the gene matches. The CDR3 is 15 amino acids.

This rearrangement joins TRBV2 to TRBJ1-6; 7 bases agree with TRBD1. Germline V gene sequence: CDR1 SNHLY, CDR2 FYNNEI. V lost 3 bases and J lost 9; bases outside the gene matches: 5. The CDR3 has 14 amino acids. The CDR3, as DNA: TGTGCCAGCAGTGAGGTCAGGGGGAGTTCACCCCTCCACTTT. Protein sequence: CASSEVRGSSPLHF. Complete variable domain (other parts from reference TRBV2 and TRBJ1-6): EPEVTQTPSHQVTQMGQEVILRCVPISNHLYFYWYRQILGQKVEFLVSFYNNEISEKSEIFDDQFSVERPDGSNFTLKIRSTKLEDSAMYFCASSEVRGSSPLHFGNGTRLTVT.

This clone was seen a single time. The chain is built from TRBV19 and TRBJ2-7; D is uncertain. Trimming left V 5 bases short and J 0 bases short, with 11 bases between. Per the germline V gene, CDR1 is LNHDA and CDR2 is SQIVND (reference sequence). This CDR3 has 14 residues. The CDR3 region is CASSLQTNSYEQYF. The CDR3, as DNA: TGTGCCAGTAGTCTACAGACCAACTCCTACGAGCAGTACTTC.

The chain couples TRBV6-1 to TRBJ2-3; the match to TRBD1 covers 10 bases. CDR1 is MNHNS and CDR2 is SASEGT in the germline V gene. Trimming took 7 bases from V and 2 from J; bases not matched to a gene: 3. The CDR3 runs 14 residues. Written as DNA, the CDR3 is TGTGCCAGCAACGGACAGGGGGACACAGATACGCAGTATTTT. Its translation: CASNGQGDTDTQYF.

The chain is built from TRBV19 and TRBJ2-3, with 7 bases matching TRBD1. The CDR3 covers 16 residues. Germline values: CDR1 LNHDA, CDR2 SQIVND (reference sequence). V lost 2 bases, J lost 1 base, and 6 bases stayed unmatched. The CDR3 loop reads CASSIIRQGGTDTQYF. Here the CDR3 DNA reads TGTGCCAGTAGTATAATAAGACAGGGAGGCACAGATACGCAGTATTTT.

The chain uses TRBV5-6 and TRBJ2-5; tentatively, D is TRBD1 (6 bases). The CDR3 has 14 residues. Germline V lookup: CDR1 SGHDT, CDR2 YYEEEE. Trimming stripped 0 bases from V and 2 bases from J, with 8 bases between. CDR3 loop: CASSLGRGQETQYF. The CDR3 coding sequence is TGTGCCAGCAGCTTGGGCAGGGGACAAGAGACCCAGTACTTC.

The chain uses TRBV19 and TRBJ2-2; 8 positions match TRBD1. V dropped 3 bases and J dropped 3; count of bases not matched to a gene: 6. CDR1 and CDR2 (germline): LNHDA, SQIVND (reference sequence). The CDR3 spans 16 residues. CDR3 DNA sequence: TGTGCCAGTAGTATCGCAGGGGGCTTGGACACCGGGGAGCTGTTTTTT. Its translation: CASSIAGGLDTGELFF.

The gene calls are TRBV21-1 and TRBJ2-5; no check of the table's D call, TRBD2, against the DNA was made. TRBV21-1 constitutes a pseudogene. The CDR3 is made up of 18 amino acids. The CDR3 spells CASSTGLAGEIFFETQYF. As DNA, the CDR3 is TGTGCCAGCAGCACCGGACTAGCGGGAGAAATTTTCTTTGAGACCCAGTACTTC.

This chain uses TRBV2 with TRBJ1-5; 7 bases line up with TRBD1. Germline V gene sequence: CDR1 SNHLY, CDR2 FYNNEI. The CDR3 runs 18 residues. Unmatched junction bases numbered 14, after V lost 3 bases and J lost 3 bases. The CDR3 here is CASSERGGLQGYNQPQHF. CDR3 nucleotide sequence: TGTGCCAGCAGTGAGCGGGGTGGCCTACAGGGGTACAATCAGCCCCAGCATTTT.

This chain joins TRBV13 and TRBJ2-1, with D perhaps matching TRBD2 (6 bases). CDR1 and CDR2 (germline): PRHDT, FYEKMQ (reference sequence). The V end was cut by 3 bases, the J end by 6 bases, with 12 bases between. The CDR3 covers 14 residues. CDR3 nucleotide sequence: TGTGCCAGCAGCTTTGGAGGGAGCGGCAATGAGCAGTTCTTC. Protein product: CASSFGGSGNEQFF.

The chain combines TRBV2 with TRBJ1-1, with D perhaps TRBD1 (6 bases). Deletions cut 5 bases from V and 5 bases from J, with 9 bases between. Germline V gene lookup returns CDR1 SNHLY and CDR2 FYNNEI. CDR3 length: 12 amino acids. The CDR3: CASSTGITEAFF. For the CDR3, the DNA is TGTGCCAGCAGTACAGGGATAACTGAAGCTTTCTTT.

This chain links TRBV21-1 with TRBJ2-2; TRBD2, as called in the table, went unchecked against the DNA. TRBV21-1 corresponds to a pseudogene. This CDR3 has 15 amino acids. DNA for the CDR3: TGTGCCAGCAGCAGAGCACGGGGGAACACCGGGGAGCTGTTTTTT. It translates to CASSRARGNTGELFF.

This chain links TRBV29-1 with TRBJ2-2; D possibly corresponds to TRBD1 (5 bases). Germline assignment: CDR1 SQVTM and CDR2 ANQGSEA. CDR3 size: 13 residues. V was cut by 8 bases and J by 4 bases, with 14 bases left in between. CDR3 DNA sequence: TGCAGCACCACCACAGGTATCACCGGGGAGCTGTTTTTT. Translating it yields CSTTTGITGELFF.

V is TRBV10-2 and J is TRBJ2-5; possibly TRBD2 for D (5 bases). Germline V gene data show CDR1 as WSHSY and CDR2 as SAAADI. Trimming pared 2 bases from V and 6 bases from J, leaving 10 bases between. The CDR3 consists of 13 residues. The CDR3 nucleotides are TGCGCCAGCAGTGAGAATCTAGCAAAGACCCAGTACTTC. Translation gives CASSENLAKTQYF.

The rearrangement uses TRBV7-9 and TRBJ2-3; D is uncertain. Trimming shortened V by 4 bases and J by 0 bases, and 5 bases separated the two germline ends. Germline CDR1 and CDR2: SEHNR and FQNEAQ (reference sequence). The CDR3 is made up of 13 amino acids. The CDR3 sequence: CASSYTSTDTQYF. CDR3 bases: TGTGCCAGCAGCTATACTAGCACAGATACGCAGTATTTT.

The chain has TRBV7-2 and TRBJ2-1, with TRBD2 identical over 16 bases. The CDR3 totals 17 residues. From germline, CDR1 is SGHTA and CDR2 FQGNSA. V gave up 3 bases and J gave up 4 bases; unmatched junction bases: 3. This CDR3 reads CASSLGLAGGPYNEQFF. CDR3 DNA: TGTGCCAGCAGCTTGGGACTAGCGGGAGGGCCTTACAATGAGCAGTTCTTC.

The chain combines TRBV4-2 with TRBJ1-4, with TRBD1 as a possible D gene (6 bases). Germline V gene lookup returns CDR1 LGHNA and CDR2 YNFKEQ. The CDR3 has 13 residues. Trimming cost V 1 base and J 9 bases, with 9 bases left between them. CDR3 sequence reads: CASSQGRGQKLFF. The CDR3 nucleotides are TGTGCCAGCAGCCAAGGCAGGGGTCAAAAACTGTTTTTT.

The V gene is TRBV10-3, the J gene TRBJ1-1; 7 nucleotides match TRBD1. The CDR3 covers 13 residues. J lost 3 bases, V lost 11 bases, and 9 bases had no gene match. The V gene's germline CDR1 is ENHRY and CDR2 SYGVKD. Here the CDR3 reads CAVQGDFDTEAFF. In DNA, the CDR3 is TGTGCCGTCCAGGGGGATTTTGACACTGAAGCTTTCTTT.